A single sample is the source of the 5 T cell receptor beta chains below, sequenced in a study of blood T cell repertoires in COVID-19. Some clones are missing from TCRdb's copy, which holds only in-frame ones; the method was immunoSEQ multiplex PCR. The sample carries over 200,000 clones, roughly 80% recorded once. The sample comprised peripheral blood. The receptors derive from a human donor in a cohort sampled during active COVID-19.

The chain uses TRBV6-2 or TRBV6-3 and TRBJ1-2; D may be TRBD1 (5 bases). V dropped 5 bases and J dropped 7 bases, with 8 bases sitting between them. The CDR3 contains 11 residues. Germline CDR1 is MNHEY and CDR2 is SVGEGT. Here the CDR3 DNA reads TGTGCCAGCAGTCAGGGAAGTGGCTACACCTTC. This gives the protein CASSQGSGYTF.

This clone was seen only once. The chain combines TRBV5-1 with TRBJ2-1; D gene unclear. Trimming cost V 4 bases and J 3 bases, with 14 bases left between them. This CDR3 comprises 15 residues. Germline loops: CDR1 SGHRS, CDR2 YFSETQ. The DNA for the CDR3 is TGCGCCAGCAGCCCCTCCCCCGGCGGCTACAATGAGCAGTTCTTC. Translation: CASSPSPGGYNEQFF.

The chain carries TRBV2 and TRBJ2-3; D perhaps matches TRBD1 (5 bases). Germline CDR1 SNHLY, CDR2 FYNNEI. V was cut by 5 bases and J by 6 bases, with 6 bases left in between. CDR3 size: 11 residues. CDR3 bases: TGTGCCAGCAGTAACAGGGATACGCAGTATTTT. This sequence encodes CASSNRDTQYF.

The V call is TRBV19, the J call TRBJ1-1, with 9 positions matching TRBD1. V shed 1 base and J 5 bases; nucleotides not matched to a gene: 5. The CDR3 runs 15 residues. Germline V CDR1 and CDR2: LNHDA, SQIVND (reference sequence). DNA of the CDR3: TGTGCCAGTAGTATAGTTCCGACAGGGGGTACTGAAGCTTTCTTT. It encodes CASSIVPTGGTEAFF.

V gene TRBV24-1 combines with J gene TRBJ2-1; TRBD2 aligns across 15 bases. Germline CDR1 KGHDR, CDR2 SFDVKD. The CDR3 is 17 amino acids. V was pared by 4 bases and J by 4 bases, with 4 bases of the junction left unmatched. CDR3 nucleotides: TGTGCCACCAGTGACACAGGACTAGCGGGAGGGTACAATGAGCAGTTCTTC. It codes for CATSDTGLAGGYNEQFF.